Listed here are 30 T cell receptor beta chains from one sample, sequenced in a study of blood T cell repertoires in COVID-19 (dated by TCRdb to about 2020). To prepare the library, the immunoSEQ multiplex PCR assay was applied. TCRdb took this table from immuneACCESS and kept in-frame rearrangements with V and J called. Such tables lack part of the clones; where checked against another copy, unresolved V genes explain under half of the gap, and the rest is unexplained. The sample table lists approximately 50,000 clones, approximately 91% of them with a count of one. The ten largest clones add up to about 6.5% of the sample. The specimen sequenced was peripheral blood. These receptors were obtained from a man between 45 and 60 years old with active COVID-19.

This rearrangement joins TRBV7-2 to TRBJ1-3, with D unresolved. V lost 5 bases and J lost 0, with 11 bases in between. The CDR3 extends over 15 amino acids. Germline V gene lookup returns CDR1 SGHTA and CDR2 FQGNSA. CDR3 DNA sequence: TGTGCCAGCAGCCCCCCACCACACTCTGGAAACACCATATATTTT. Residues: CASSPPPHSGNTIYF.

This clone was found once. The genes are TRBV6-1 and TRBJ2-5; 7 bases line up with TRBD2. Per the germline V gene, CDR1 is MNHNS and CDR2 is SASEGT. V shed 1 base and J 3 bases; nucleotides not matched to a gene: 8. The CDR3 length is 16 residues. CDR3 in DNA: TGTGCCAGCAGTGAAGTGCCCCGGGGGAGGGAAGAGACCCAGTACTTC. Translated, it gives CASSEVPRGREETQYF.

The gene calls are TRBV28 and TRBJ2-1, with TRBD1 matching 8 bases. Germline-derived CDR1 and CDR2 are MDHEN and SYDVKM. There are 17 residues in the CDR3. The ends lost 2 bases at V and 7 bases at J; junction bases unmatched: 13. The CDR3 DNA reads TGTGCCAGCAGTTTAACCCTGACAGGGGCCACGGGGAATGAGCAGTTCTTC. Its translation: CASSLTLTGATGNEQFF. The full variable domain, with the rest looked up from reference TRBV28 and TRBJ2-1, is DVKVTQSSRYLVKRTGEKVFLECVQDMDHENMFWYRQDPGLGLRLIYFSYDVKMKEKGDIPEGYSVSREKKERFSLILESASTNQTSMYLCASSLTLTGATGNEQFFGPGTRLTVL.

The table lists this clone with a count of one. The chain recombines TRBV18 with TRBJ2-3; D gene uncertain. V lost 0 bases, J lost 2 bases, and 9 bases lay in between. The CDR3 has 15 amino acids. Per the germline V gene, CDR1 is KGHSH and CDR2 is LQKENI. In nucleotides, the CDR3 is TGTGCCAGCTCACCACCGAGCGACCTCACAGATACGCAGTATTTT. It translates to CASSPPSDLTDTQYF.

V gene TRBV7-9 combines with J gene TRBJ1-2; the D is unclear. V shed 6 bases and J shed 3 bases, with 11 bases lying between them. CDR3 length equals 13 residues. Germline CDR1 reads SEHNR; CDR2 reads FQNEAQ (reference sequence). For the CDR3, the DNA is TGTGCCAGCAGTACCGGGAACCACTATGGCTACACCTTC. Protein product: CASSTGNHYGYTF.

This clone showed up just once. The CDR3 nucleotides are TGCGCCAGCAGGACCGGGACAGGGCGGGTGAAAAACACTGAAGCTTTCTTT. Its translation: CASRTGTGRVKNTEAFF. The chain carries TRBV4-1 and TRBJ1-1; 9 nucleotides align to TRBD1. Per the germline V gene, CDR1 is MGHRA and CDR2 is YSYEKL. This CDR3 spans 17 amino acids. J lost 2 bases, V lost 6 bases, and 13 bases had no gene match.

The chain uses TRBV6-6 and TRBJ1-1; 7 nucleotides line up with TRBD1. This CDR3 comprises 14 residues. Germline V gives CDR1 MNHNY, CDR2 SVGAGI (reference sequence). The ends lost 7 bases at V and 3 bases at J; junction bases unmatched: 8. For the CDR3, the DNA is TGTGCCAGCAACCCAGACAGGGATCACACTGAAGCTTTCTTT. Translation: CASNPDRDHTEAFF.

The CDR3 is CAWSVRVGSGNTIYF. The CDR3 DNA is TGTGCCTGGAGTGTACGGGTAGGATCTGGAAACACCATATATTTT. The V gene is TRBV30, the J gene TRBJ1-3; D unresolved. This CDR3 contains 15 residues. CDR1 and CDR2 from the germline V gene are GTSNPN and SVGIG (reference sequence). Between the trimmed V and J ends, which lost 0 bases and 1 base, there was a span of 10 bases.

V and J are TRBV29-1 and TRBJ2-2, with 8 bases aligning to TRBD2. The CDR3 length is 15 residues. Germline CDR1 is SQVTM and CDR2 is ANQGSEA. Germline trimming cut 4 bases from V and 5 bases from J; bases unmatched to any gene: 9. The DNA of the CDR3 is TGCAGCGTTGGGAGTCGGGGGGGCGGGACCGGGGAGCTGTTTTTT. This encodes CSVGSRGGGTGELFF.

The chain couples TRBV3-1 (or the pseudogene TRBV3-2) to TRBJ2-5; TRBD2 might be the D (6 bases). The CDR3 is made up of 12 amino acids. Germline V gives CDR1 LGHDT, CDR2 YNNKEL (reference sequence). The V gene lost 6 bases and the J gene lost 7 bases, with 12 bases spanning the gap. DNA for the CDR3: TGTGCCAGCAGTACCAAGGGAGGGACCCAGTACTTC. Residues: CASSTKGGTQYF.

The V call is TRBV10-1, the J call TRBJ2-2, with D tentatively TRBD1 (5 bases). Trimming took off 8 bases at V and 2 bases at J, with 9 bases between the two ends. Germline V gene lookup returns CDR1 WNHNN and CDR2 SYGVQD (reference sequence). This CDR3 comprises 13 residues. Written as DNA, the CDR3 is TGCGCCAGCGGGCAGGGCAACACCGGGGAGCTGTTTTTT. It translates to CASGQGNTGELFF.

The chain couples TRBV5-1 to TRBJ2-2; D is undetermined. This CDR3 has 12 residues. V was pared by 4 bases and J by 5 bases, with 6 bases between. CDR1 is SGHRS, CDR2 YFSETQ, per germline. In DNA, the CDR3 is TGCGCCAGCAGCCTGTCTACCGGGGAGCTGTTTTTT. It translates to CASSLSTGELFF.

The genes are TRBV12-3 or TRBV12-4 and TRBJ2-5; possibly TRBD2 for D (5 bases). Trimming took 5 bases from V and 4 from J, leaving 11 bases between them. The CDR3 contains 13 residues. The CDR3 coding sequence is TGTGCCAGCAGTCCAAACAGCGGAGAGACCCAGTACTTC. Residues: CASSPNSGETQYF.

The genes are TRBV10-2 and TRBJ2-5; 7 bases agree with TRBD2. Germline trimming cut 2 bases from V and 5 bases from J; bases unmatched to any gene: 8. Germline V gives CDR1 WSHSY, CDR2 SAAADI. The CDR3 spans 15 residues. This chain's CDR3 is CASSEPWLAVETQYF. CDR3 nucleotides: TGCGCCAGCAGTGAGCCGTGGCTAGCGGTGGAGACCCAGTACTTC.

The rearrangement joins TRBV4-3 to TRBJ2-3; 7 nucleotides align to TRBD2. From germline, CDR1 is LGHNA and CDR2 YSLEER. The CDR3 has 18 amino acids. V dropped 0 bases and J dropped 2; count of bases not matched to a gene: 11. Written as DNA, the CDR3 is TGCGCCAGCAGCCAAGATTTTCGCCAGCGGGGCCCCACAGATACGCAGTATTTT. It yields the protein CASSQDFRQRGPTDTQYF.

V and J are TRBV4-1 and TRBJ1-2; unclear D gene. In germline, CDR1 is MGHRA, CDR2 YSYEKL. CDR3 length: 14 residues. V was trimmed by 0 bases and J by 2 bases, leaving 7 bases between them. The CDR3 sequence: CASSQDQRNYGYTF. The CDR3 nucleotides read TGCGCCAGCAGCCAAGATCAGCGAAACTATGGCTACACCTTC.

The chain carries TRBV7-2 and TRBJ2-2; D not certain. Per the germline V gene, CDR1 is SGHTA and CDR2 is FQGNSA. The V end lost 4 bases, the J end lost 1 base, and 4 bases lay between the germline ends. The CDR3 runs 13 residues. CDR3 sequence: CASSSRNTGELFF. DNA for the CDR3: TGTGCCAGCAGCTCCAGGAACACCGGGGAGCTGTTTTTT.

The CDR3 is CASRTPGQGNGEQYF. CDR3 DNA sequence: TGTGCCAGTCGCACACCGGGACAGGGGAATGGCGAGCAGTACTTC. This chain links TRBV19 with TRBJ2-7, with 10 bases lining up with TRBD1. The CDR3 covers 15 residues. Per the germline V gene, CDR1 is LNHDA and CDR2 is SQIVND (reference sequence). J was trimmed by 6 bases and V by 8 bases; bases with no gene match: 13.

The DNA for the CDR3 is TGTGCCAGCAGCCTTACCGGGGGGGTCATATCCTACGAGCAGTACTTC. Its protein is CASSLTGGVISYEQYF. The rearrangement joins TRBV7-8 to TRBJ2-7; 8 nucleotides agree with TRBD2. Germline V gene data show CDR1 as SGHVS and CDR2 as FQNEAQ. Trimming removed 5 bases from V and 1 base from J; junction bases left unmatched: 10. The CDR3 covers 16 residues.

The chain links TRBV28 to TRBJ2-7; D remains ambiguous. The CDR3 has 13 amino acids. With 5 bases removed from V and 3 bases from J, the gap between germline ends came to 11 bases. The germline V gene has CDR1 MDHEN and CDR2 SYDVKM. CDR3 DNA sequence: TGTGCCAGCAGTCCCTTGGCCAGCTACGAGCAGTACTTC. This codes for CASSPLASYEQYF.

The chain carries TRBV7-2 and TRBJ1-1; no clear D. The germline V gene encodes CDR1 SGHTA and CDR2 FQGNSA. This CDR3 is built from 13 residues. The V end lost 4 bases, the J end lost 3 bases, and 9 bases lay between the germline ends. For the CDR3, the DNA is TGTGCCAGCAGCTCCTCCCGAGACACTGAAGCTTTCTTT. Its protein is CASSSSRDTEAFF.

This rearrangement joins TRBV3-1 (or the pseudogene TRBV3-2) to TRBJ2-2; possible D gene TRBD2, 5 bases. CDR3 length: 13 amino acids. V lost 6 bases and J lost 5, with 10 bases in between. Germline CDR1 LGHDT, CDR2 YNNKEL (reference sequence). CDR3: CASRYTSTGELFF. CDR3 nucleotides: TGTGCCAGCAGATACACTAGTACCGGGGAGCTGTTTTTT.

The CDR3 DNA follows: TGTGCCAGCAGCCAAGTACTCTACGAGCAGTACTTC. Protein product: CASSQVLYEQYF. This chain uses TRBV3-1 (or the pseudogene TRBV3-2) with TRBJ2-7; D gene uncertain. This CDR3 is 12 amino acids long. V was shortened by 1 base and J by 3 bases, with 4 bases between the two germline ends. CDR1 and CDR2 from the germline V gene are LGHDT and YNNKEL (reference sequence).

CDR3 sequence (DNA): TGCGCCAGCGCACAGGGACAGGGGAACACCGGGGAGCTGTTTTTT. Its protein is CASAQGQGNTGELFF. The chain joins TRBV5-1 to TRBJ2-2; 9 bases line up with TRBD1. The CDR3 covers 15 residues. The trim removed 7 bases at V and 1 base at J, leaving 5 bases unmatched. Germline loops: CDR1 SGHRS, CDR2 YFSETQ.

The V gene is TRBV2, the J gene TRBJ2-3; possible D gene TRBD1, 5 bases. The length of the CDR3 is 17 residues. The V gene's germline CDR1 is SNHLY and CDR2 FYNNEI. V was clipped by 6 bases and J by 4 bases, with 23 bases between them. CDR3 sequence reads: CASRGFWRQGSADTQYF. The DNA of the CDR3 is TGTGCCAGCAGGGGGTTTTGGCGGCAGGGCTCCGCAGATACGCAGTATTTT.

This clone was observed once. The V gene is TRBV18, the J gene TRBJ2-7, with 7 nucleotides matching TRBD1. CDR1 and CDR2 (germline): KGHSH, LQKENI. The junction had 3 bases not matched to a gene; V was cut back by 5 bases and J by 2 bases. This CDR3 comprises 13 residues. The CDR3 nucleotides read TGTGCCAGCTCAAGAGGACAGGCCTACGAGCAGTACTTC. Residues: CASSRGQAYEQYF.

The CDR3 sequence is CAPLVAGGGWPDTQYF. In nucleotides, the CDR3 is TGTGCCCCCCTTGTAGCGGGAGGGGGGTGGCCAGATACGCAGTATTTT. V usage is TRBV6-4 and J usage is TRBJ2-3, with 11 bases lining up with TRBD2. J was trimmed by 4 bases and V by 11 bases; bases with no gene match: 14. Looked up from germline, CDR1 is MRHNA and CDR2 is SNTAGT. This CDR3 has 16 residues.

V usage is TRBV11-3 and J usage is TRBJ2-1; 7 nucleotides align to TRBD2. This CDR3 is built from 15 residues. Germline CDR1 is SGHNT and CDR2 is YENEEA. Trimming cost V 2 bases and J 6 bases; bases outside gene matches: 7. Written as DNA, the CDR3 is TGTGCCAGCAGCTTACAAGCGGGATCTGGCAATGAGCAGTTCTTC. Translation gives CASSLQAGSGNEQFF. The whole variable domain, filled in from reference TRBV11-3 and TRBJ2-1, reads EAGVVQSPRYKIIEKKQPVAFWCNPISGHNTLYWYLQNLGQGPELLIRYENEEAVDDSQLPKDRFSAERLKGVDSTLKIQPAELGDSAVYLCASSLQAGSGNEQFFGPGTRLTVL.

This chain connects TRBV18 to TRBJ2-5, with 9 bases matching TRBD2. Germline CDR1 KGHSH, CDR2 LQKENI. The J segment lost 2 bases and the V segment lost 4 bases, leaving 2 bases of the junction unmatched. The CDR3 contains 14 residues. The CDR3 coding sequence is TGTGCCAGCTCACTGGGACTAGCTCAAGAGACCCAGTACTTC. Translation gives CASSLGLAQETQYF.

The table lists this clone with a count of one. This chain uses TRBV7-9 with TRBJ2-1; TRBD2 matches at 13 bases. CDR3 length: 16 residues. Germline-derived CDR1 and CDR2 are SEHNR and FQNEAQ (reference sequence). V gave up 4 bases and J gave up 9 bases; unmatched junction bases: 9. CDR3 loop: CASSSRTSGSWGEQFF. CDR3 nucleotide sequence: TGTGCCAGCAGCTCCCGGACTAGCGGGAGTTGGGGTGAGCAGTTCTTC.